The clone carrying this T cell receptor (beta chain) was seen repeatedly, ten times or more. Its target is not known. Other DNA sequences from this sample encode an identical CDR3 as well. Around 90 million PBMCs supplied genomic DNA for unsorted samples. This sample stems from a study of shared clonotypes between healthy human individuals. Findings and caveats of the study: Deeper or shallower sequencing was expected to change how clonotypes are shared among donors.

With 6 bases removed from V and 6 bases from J, the gap between germline ends came to 18 bases. Germline CDR1 reads MDHEN; CDR2 reads SYDVKM. The CDR3 totals 14 residues. Running of the assay took place at deep level. Tens of thousands of T cell genomes, or approximately 300 ng DNA, went into replicate PCRs of unsorted PBMC. Profiling relied on immunoSEQ multiplex PCR, and the TCRdb table lists in-frame clones only, not all of them. The table shows more than 400,000 clones, with more than 65% occurring only once. The receptor's source is a woman between 40 and 55 years old in good health. Some clones in this sample may be carry-over from other donors' samples. Input material: PBMCs. This chain uses TRBV28 with TRBJ2-7; D might be TRBD1 (6 bases). The CDR3: CASRSGGQTREQYF. The DNA for the CDR3 is TGTGCCAGCAGGTCCGGCGGACAGACGCGCGAGCAGTACTTC. The variable domain in full, with the rest retrieved from reference TRBV28 and TRBJ2-7, is DVKVTQSSRYLVKRTGEKVFLECVQDMDHENMFWYRQDPGLGLRLIYFSYDVKMKEKGDIPEGYSVSREKKERFSLILESASTNQTSMYLCASRSGGQTREQYFGPGTRLTVT.